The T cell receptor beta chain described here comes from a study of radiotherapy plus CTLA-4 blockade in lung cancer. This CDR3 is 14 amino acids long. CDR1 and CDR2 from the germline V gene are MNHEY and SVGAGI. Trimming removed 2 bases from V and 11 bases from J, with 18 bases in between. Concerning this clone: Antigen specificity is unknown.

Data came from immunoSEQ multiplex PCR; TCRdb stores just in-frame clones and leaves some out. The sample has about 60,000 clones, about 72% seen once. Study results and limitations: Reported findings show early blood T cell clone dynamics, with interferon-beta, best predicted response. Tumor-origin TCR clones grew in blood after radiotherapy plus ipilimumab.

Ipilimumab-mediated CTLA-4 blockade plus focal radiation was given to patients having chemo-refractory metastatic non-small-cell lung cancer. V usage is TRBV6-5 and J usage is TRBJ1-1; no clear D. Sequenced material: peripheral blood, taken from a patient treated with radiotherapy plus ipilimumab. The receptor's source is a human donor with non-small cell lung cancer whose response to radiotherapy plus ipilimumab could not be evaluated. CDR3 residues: CASSYGGSVVSAFF. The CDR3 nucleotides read TGTGCCAGCAGTTACGGAGGGAGCGTAGTGTCGGCTTTCTTT.